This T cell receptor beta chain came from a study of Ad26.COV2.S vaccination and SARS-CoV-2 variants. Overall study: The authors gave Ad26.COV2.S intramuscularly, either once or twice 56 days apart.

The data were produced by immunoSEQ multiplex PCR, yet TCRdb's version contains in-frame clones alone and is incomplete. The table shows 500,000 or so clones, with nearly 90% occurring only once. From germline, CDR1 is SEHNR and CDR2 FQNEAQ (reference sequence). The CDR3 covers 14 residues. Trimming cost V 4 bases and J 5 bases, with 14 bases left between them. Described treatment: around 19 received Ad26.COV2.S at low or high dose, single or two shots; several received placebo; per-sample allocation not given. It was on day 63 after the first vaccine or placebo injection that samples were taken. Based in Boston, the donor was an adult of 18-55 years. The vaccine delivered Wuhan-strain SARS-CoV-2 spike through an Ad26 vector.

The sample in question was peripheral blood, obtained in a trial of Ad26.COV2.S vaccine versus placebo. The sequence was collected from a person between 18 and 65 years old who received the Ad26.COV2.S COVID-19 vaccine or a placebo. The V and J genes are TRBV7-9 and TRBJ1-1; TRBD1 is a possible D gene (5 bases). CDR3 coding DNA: TGTGCCAGCAGCTCGCAGGGCGAGAGGACTGAAGCTTTCTTT. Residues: CASSSQGERTEAFF.